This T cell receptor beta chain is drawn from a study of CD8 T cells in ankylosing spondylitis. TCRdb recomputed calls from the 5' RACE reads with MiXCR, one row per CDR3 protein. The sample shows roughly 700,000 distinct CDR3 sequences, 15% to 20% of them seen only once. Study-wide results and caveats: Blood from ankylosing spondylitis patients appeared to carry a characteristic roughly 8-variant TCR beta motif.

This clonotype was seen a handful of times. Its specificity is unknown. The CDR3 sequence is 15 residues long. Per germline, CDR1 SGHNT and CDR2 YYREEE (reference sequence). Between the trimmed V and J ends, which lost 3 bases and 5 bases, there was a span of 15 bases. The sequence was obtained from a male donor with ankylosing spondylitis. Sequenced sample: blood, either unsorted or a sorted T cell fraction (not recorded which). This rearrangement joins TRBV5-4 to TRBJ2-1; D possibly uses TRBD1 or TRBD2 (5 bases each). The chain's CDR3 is CASSWDRAYHNEQFF. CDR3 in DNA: TGTGCCAGCAGCTGGGACCGGGCTTATCACAATGAGCAGTTCTTC. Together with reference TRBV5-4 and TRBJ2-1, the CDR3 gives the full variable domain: ETGVTQSPTHLIKTRGQQVTLRCSSQSGHNTVSWYQQALGQGPQFIFQYYREEENGRGNFPPRFSGLQFPNYSSELNVNALELDDSALYLCASSWDRAYHNEQFFGPGTRLTVL.